This record covers a single T cell receptor beta chain. The method was immunoSEQ multiplex PCR; TCRdb's version includes in-frame clones alone and lacks a portion of them. The sample lists 300,000 to 400,000 clones; roughly 84% were seen once. The J segment lost 10 bases and the V segment lost 2 bases, leaving 5 bases of the junction unmatched. From germline, CDR1 is KGHSH and CDR2 LQKENI. The CDR3 sequence is 15 residues long. This sample stems from a study of blood T cell repertoires in COVID-19. The chain has TRBV18 and TRBJ2-1, with 13 bases that match TRBD2. The material sequenced was peripheral blood. The TCR sequence derives from a man between 45 and 60 years old with active or convalescent COVID-19. CDR3 residues: CASSPGLAGAGEQFF. CDR3 bases: TGTGCCAGCTCACCAGGACTAGCGGGAGCAGGAGAGCAGTTCTTC.